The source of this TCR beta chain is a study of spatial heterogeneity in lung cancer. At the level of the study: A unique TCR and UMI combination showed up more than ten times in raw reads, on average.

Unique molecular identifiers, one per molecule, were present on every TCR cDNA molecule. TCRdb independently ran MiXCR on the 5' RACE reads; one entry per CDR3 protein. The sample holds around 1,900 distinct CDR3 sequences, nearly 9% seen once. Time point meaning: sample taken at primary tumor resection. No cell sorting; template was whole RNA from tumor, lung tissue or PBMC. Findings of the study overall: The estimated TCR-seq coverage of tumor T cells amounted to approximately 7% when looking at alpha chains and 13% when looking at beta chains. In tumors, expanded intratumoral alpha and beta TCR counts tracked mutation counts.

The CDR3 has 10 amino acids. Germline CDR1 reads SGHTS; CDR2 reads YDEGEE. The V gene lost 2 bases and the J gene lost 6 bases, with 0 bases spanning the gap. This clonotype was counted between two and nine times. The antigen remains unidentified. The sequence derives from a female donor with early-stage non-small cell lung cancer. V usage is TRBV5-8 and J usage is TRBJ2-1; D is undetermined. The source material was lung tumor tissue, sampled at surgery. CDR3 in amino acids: CASSFNEQFF. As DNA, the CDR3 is TGTGCCAGCAGCTTCAATGAGCAGTTCTTC.